The 32 T cell receptor beta chains below all came from one sample that was sequenced in a study of CD8 T cells in Susac syndrome. With random hexamers, roughly 0.45 to 1 ug RNA was reverse transcribed. TCRdb re-called the immunoSEQ multiplex PCR reads with MiXCR, one entry per CDR3 protein. Of about 180,000 distinct CDR3 sequences detected, about 96% appear once; the ten largest clones hold about 0.13%. The specimen was CD4+ T cells from PBMCs. The source of these receptors is a human donor with Susac syndrome.

The rearrangement uses TRBV11-2 and TRBJ2-1, with a possible D match to TRBD2 (5 bases). V was shortened by 0 bases and J by 9 bases, with 9 bases between the two germline ends. This CDR3 contains 13 residues. Per the germline V gene, CDR1 is SGHAT and CDR2 is FQNNGV. In DNA form, the CDR3 reads TGTGCCAGCAGCTTAGAAAGAGGAGGTGAGCAGTTCTTC. Encoded protein: CASSLERGGEQFF.

The V call is TRBV30, the J call TRBJ2-1; D perhaps matches TRBD2 (5 bases). Looked up from germline, CDR1 is GTSNPN and CDR2 is SVGIG (reference sequence). The ends were cut back, 0 bases at V and 4 bases at J, with 13 bases in the middle. The CDR3 covers 15 residues. The DNA of the CDR3 is TGTGCCTGGAGTGTAGGCGGGCTAAGGTACAATGAGCAGTTCTTC. This sequence encodes CAWSVGGLRYNEQFF.

The V and J genes are TRBV9 and TRBJ2-3, with 11 bases identical to TRBD1. The CDR3 extends over 14 amino acids. The V gene's germline CDR1 is SGDLS and CDR2 YYNGEE. V was pared by 3 bases and J by 10 bases, with 7 bases of the junction left unmatched. Here the CDR3 reads CASSDRDRGDAQYF. The DNA for the CDR3 is TGTGCCAGCAGCGACCGGGACAGGGGGGATGCGCAGTATTTT.

V gene TRBV7-2 combines with J gene TRBJ2-3; D gene ambiguous. Germline CDR1 reads SGHTA; CDR2 reads FQGNSA. The CDR3 extends over 13 amino acids. Trimming pared 2 bases from V and 5 bases from J, leaving 8 bases between. CDR3 loop: CASSLSLGDTQYF. CDR3 in DNA: TGTGCCAGCAGCTTAAGCTTGGGAGATACGCAGTATTTT. The full variable domain, completed using reference TRBV7-2 and TRBJ2-3, is GAGVSQSPSNKVTEKGKDVELRCDPISGHTALYWYRQSLGQGLEFLIYFQGNSAPDKSGLPSDRFSAERTGGSVSTLTIQRTQQEDSAVYLCASSLSLGDTQYFGPGTRLTVL.

The chain has TRBV29-1 and TRBJ2-2; D unclear. Trimming pared 7 bases from V and 6 bases from J, leaving 18 bases between. The germline V gene encodes CDR1 SQVTM and CDR2 ANQGSEA. This CDR3 has 14 amino acids. The CDR3, as DNA: TGCAGCGCCGGGTTGGGTTCGAATGCCGGGGAGCTGTTTTTT. This encodes CSAGLGSNAGELFF.

This chain links TRBV29-1 with TRBJ2-5; 8 bases align to TRBD1. After removal of 6 bases from V and 5 bases from J, the junction contained 5 bases not matched to a gene. The CDR3 sequence is 12 residues long. Germline V gene sequence: CDR1 SQVTM, CDR2 ANQGSEA. CDR3 nucleotides: TGCAGCGTAGACGGACAGGGCGAGACCCAGTACTTC. Its protein product is CSVDGQGETQYF.

The chain is built from TRBV7-2 and TRBJ2-7, with TRBD1 matching over 7 bases. CDR1 is SGHTA and CDR2 is FQGNSA in the germline V gene. The ends lost 7 bases at V and 3 bases at J; junction bases unmatched: 9. The length of the CDR3 is 14 residues. The chain's CDR3 is CASTPTGMNYEQYF. The CDR3 nucleotides read TGTGCCAGCACCCCGACAGGGATGAACTACGAGCAGTACTTC.

The chain has TRBV20-1 and TRBJ2-1; 11 bases fit TRBD1. V was pared by 7 bases and J by 7 bases, with 9 bases of the junction left unmatched. From germline, CDR1 is DFQATT and CDR2 SNEGSKA (reference sequence). The CDR3 runs 14 residues. The CDR3 spells CSVNPDRGQNEQFF. The CDR3 DNA sequence: TGCAGTGTCAACCCGGACAGGGGGCAGAATGAGCAGTTCTTC.

This chain links TRBV3-1 with TRBJ2-5, with D unclear. The CDR3 contains 11 residues. Trimming removed 8 bases at V and 4 bases at J, with 8 bases between. CDR1 and CDR2 from the germline V gene are LGHDT and YNNKEL (reference sequence). The CDR3 reads CASGETETQYF. The CDR3 DNA reads TGTGCCAGCGGGGAAACAGAGACCCAGTACTTC.

This chain links TRBV13 with TRBJ1-1; D unclear. CDR1 and CDR2 from the germline V gene are PRHDT and FYEKMQ (reference sequence). Trimming pared 6 bases from V and 6 bases from J, leaving 14 bases between. The CDR3 contains 13 residues. This CDR3 reads CASSSDNGAEAFF. CDR3 DNA: TGTGCCAGCAGTTCAGATAACGGGGCTGAAGCTTTCTTT.

The V gene is TRBV4-3, the J gene TRBJ2-5; 13 bases are a match to TRBD2. Germline CDR1 reads LGHNA; CDR2 reads YSLEER. The CDR3 runs to 17 residues. The J segment lost 5 bases and the V segment lost 1 base, leaving 7 bases of the junction unmatched. CDR3 nucleotides: TGCGCCAGCAGCCAAGTACTAGCGGGGGGGCCAGGGGAGACCCAGTACTTC. Amino acids: CASSQVLAGGPGETQYF.

The rearrangement joins TRBV9 to TRBJ2-7; D ambiguous. There are 15 residues in the CDR3. V lost 1 base, J lost 0 bases, and 11 bases lay in between. CDR1 and CDR2 from the germline V gene are SGDLS and YYNGEE. The CDR3 is CASSVNPSYSYEQYF. DNA for the CDR3: TGTGCCAGCAGCGTAAACCCGTCCTACTCCTACGAGCAGTACTTC.

This clonotype was picked up one time. Compared with germline, one end of the junction differs, possibly owing to a read error. This chain links TRBV10-3 with TRBJ2-7; no definite D call. CDR1 is ENHRY, CDR2 SYGVKD, per germline. CDR3 length: 15 amino acids. The CDR3 protein is CAISEGPRVSFEQYF. The CDR3 DNA follows: TGTGCCATCAGTGAAGGACCCCGGGTTTCCTTCGAGCAGTACTTC.

This rearrangement joins TRBV5-4 to TRBJ1-2; a possible D gene is TRBD1 (6 bases). This CDR3 has 14 amino acids. V was shortened by 4 bases and J by 4 bases, with 14 bases between the two germline ends. Germline assignment: CDR1 SGHNT and CDR2 YYREEE (reference sequence). The CDR3 region has the DNA TGTGCCAGCAGCCCCAAAGGACAGCCCTATGGCTACACCTTC. It encodes CASSPKGQPYGYTF. The variable domain in full, with the rest retrieved from reference TRBV5-4 and TRBJ1-2, is ETGVTQSPTHLIKTRGQQVTLRCSSQSGHNTVSWYQQALGQGPQFIFQYYREEENGRGNFPPRFSGLQFPNYSSELNVNALELDDSALYLCASSPKGQPYGYTFGSGTRLTVV.

This sequence joins TRBV29-1 and TRBJ2-7; D tentatively fits TRBD1 or TRBD2 (5 bases each). The CDR3 totals 12 residues. V shed 7 bases and J shed 5 bases, with 15 bases lying between them. CDR1 is SQVTM, CDR2 ANQGSEA, per germline. CDR3 coding DNA: TGCAGCGCCGGGACGGGGTTTAACGAGCAGTACGTC. Its protein product is CSAGTGFNEQYV.

The J gene is TRBJ2-1, the V gene TRBV20-1; no reliable D call. The germline V and J ends were trimmed by 3 bases and 4 bases, with 13 bases remaining between them. The V gene's germline CDR1 is DFQATT and CDR2 SNEGSKA (reference sequence). The CDR3 loop spans 14 amino acids. The CDR3 is CSASEQLFYNEQFF. The DNA for the CDR3 is TGCAGTGCTAGTGAGCAGCTGTTTTACAATGAGCAGTTCTTC.

In its sample, this clonotype was seen once. This chain connects TRBV30 to TRBJ1-3; tentatively, D is TRBD1 (5 bases). With 0 bases removed from V and 0 bases from J, the gap between germline ends came to 15 bases. Germline V CDR1 and CDR2: GTSNPN, SVGIG (reference sequence). The CDR3 length is 17 residues. The CDR3 nucleotides are TGTGCCTGGAGTGTAAATAGGGGCAGGAACTCTGGAAACACCATATATTTT. Encoded protein: CAWSVNRGRNSGNTIYF. Full variable domain (missing parts from reference TRBV30 and TRBJ1-3): SQTIHQWPATLVQPVGSPLSLECTVEGTSNPNLYWYRQAAGRGLQLLFYSVGIGQISSEVPQNLSASRPQDRQFILSSKKLLLSDSGFYLCAWSVNRGRNSGNTIYFGEGSWLTVV.

The rearrangement uses TRBV11-1 and TRBJ2-7; 9 nucleotides agree with TRBD2. Germline CDR1 reads SGHAT; CDR2 reads FQDESV (reference sequence). V trimming: 4 bases; J trimming: 6 bases; junction bases outside the gene matches: 7. CDR3 size: 14 residues. The CDR3 spells CASSSVAGVLEQYF. As DNA, the CDR3 is TGTGCCAGCAGCTCTGTAGCGGGAGTCCTCGAGCAGTACTTC. Filled out from reference TRBV11-1 and TRBJ2-7, the complete variable domain reads EAEVAQSPRYKITEKSQAVAFWCDPISGHATLYWYRQILGQGPELLVQFQDESVVDDSQLPKDRFSAERLKGVDSTLKIQPAELGDSAMYLCASSSVAGVLEQYFGPGTRLTVT.

The J gene is TRBJ1-2, the V gene TRBV20-1; D gene ambiguous. The CDR3 is 12 residues long. Germline V CDR1 and CDR2: DFQATT, SNEGSKA (reference sequence). Trimming removed 0 bases from V and 8 bases from J, with 10 bases in between. In DNA form, the CDR3 reads TGCAGTGCTAGAGATCTGGGAGAGGGCTACACCTTC. As protein: CSARDLGEGYTF.

This chain connects TRBV9 to TRBJ1-6; D call uncertain. Germline lookup yields CDR1 SGDLS and CDR2 YYNGEE. The CDR3 runs 17 residues. Between the trimmed V and J ends, which lost 0 bases and 0 bases, there was a span of 10 bases. The CDR3 loop is CASSVGSPSSYNSPLHF. Here the CDR3 DNA reads TGTGCCAGCAGCGTAGGGTCCCCGAGCTCCTATAATTCACCCCTCCACTTT.

The CDR3 reads CSASYRGLAYEQYF. The CDR3 DNA reads TGCAGTGCTTCCTACAGGGGGCTTGCCTACGAGCAGTACTTC. The chain is built from TRBV20-1 and TRBJ2-7, with 9 bases identical to TRBD1. Losses at the gene ends were 5 bases for V and 2 bases for J; bases not matched to a gene: 7. There are 14 residues in the CDR3. Germline lookup yields CDR1 DFQATT and CDR2 SNEGSKA (reference sequence).

This chain's CDR3 is CASSPGLGGNYEQYF. CDR3 DNA sequence: TGTGCCAGCTCACCCGGACTAGGAGGTAACTACGAGCAGTACTTC. The rearrangement uses TRBV18 and TRBJ2-7, with TRBD2 matching 7 bases. Germline values: CDR1 KGHSH, CDR2 LQKENI. The CDR3 is 15 residues long. Unmatched junction bases numbered 8, after V lost 3 bases and J lost 3 bases.

The rearrangement links TRBV15 to TRBJ1-6; TRBD1 is a possible D gene (6 bases). V was cut by 5 bases and J by 8 bases, with 10 bases left in between. The CDR3 runs 13 residues. The V gene's germline CDR1 is LNHNV and CDR2 YYDKDF (reference sequence). The CDR3 is CATSYRVDSPLHF. The CDR3 bases are TGTGCCACCAGCTACAGGGTAGATTCACCCCTCCACTTT.

The CDR3 loop reads CSAFRTGGGRETQYF. In DNA form, the CDR3 reads TGCAGTGCTTTCCGGACTGGCGGGGGGAGGGAGACCCAGTACTTC. The chain has TRBV20-1 and TRBJ2-5; 8 bases match TRBD2. CDR1 is DFQATT, CDR2 SNEGSKA, per germline (reference sequence). With 5 bases clipped from V and 5 bases from J, the junction kept 13 bases outside the gene matches. This CDR3 has 15 residues.

In its sample, this clonotype was seen once. J is TRBJ2-2 and V is TRBV15; unclear D gene. This CDR3 spans 16 amino acids. V was clipped by 5 bases and J by 0 bases, with 13 bases between them. Germline CDR1 reads LNHNV; CDR2 reads YYDKDF (reference sequence). For the CDR3, the DNA is TGTGCCACCAGCCCTCGGACGGCCGCGAACACCGGGGAGCTGTTTTTT. Translated: CATSPRTAANTGELFF. Full variable domain (missing parts from reference TRBV15 and TRBJ2-2): DAMVIQNPRYQVTQFGKPVTLSCSQTLNHNVMYWYQQKSSQAPKLLFHYYDKDFNNEADTPDNFQSRRPNTSFCFLDIRSPGLGDTAMYLCATSPRTAANTGELFFGEGSRLTVL.

A single count supports this clonotype. The chain combines TRBV10-3 with TRBJ2-1, with a weak D call TRBD1 (6 bases). CDR1 and CDR2 from the germline V gene are ENHRY and SYGVKD. Trimming shortened V by 0 bases and J by 8 bases, and 8 bases separated the two germline ends. The length of the CDR3 is 13 residues. CDR3 nucleotide sequence: TGTGCCATCAGTGAGTCGGACAGAGATGAGCAGTTCTTC. Amino acids: CAISESDRDEQFF.

The gene calls are TRBV28 and TRBJ1-4; tentative D call: TRBD1 (5 bases). In germline, CDR1 is MDHEN, CDR2 SYDVKM. The CDR3 runs to 14 residues. V was pared by 7 bases and J by 7 bases, with 16 bases between. CDR3 nucleotide sequence: TGTGCCAGCACCGGGATGGAGGGGATTGAAAAACTGTTTTTT. It codes for CASTGMEGIEKLFF.

The CDR3 DNA follows: TGTGCCAGCAGCTTCCTAGCGGGAGTTGGTTACAATGAGCAGTTCTTC. This gives the protein CASSFLAGVGYNEQFF. The chain links TRBV5-6 to TRBJ2-1, with 10 bases lining up with TRBD2. Germline CDR1 is SGHDT and CDR2 is YYEEEE. V trimming: 2 bases; J trimming: 4 bases; junction bases outside the gene matches: 6. The length of the CDR3 is 16 residues.

The chain has TRBV28 and TRBJ1-5, with D unresolved. Trimming cost V 6 bases and J 4 bases, with 7 bases left between them. CDR1 and CDR2 (germline): MDHEN, SYDVKM. The CDR3 sequence is 12 residues long. In DNA form, the CDR3 reads TGTGCCAGCAGGGGAGGAAATCAGCCCCAGCATTTT. Its translation is CASRGGNQPQHF. The full variable domain, completed using reference TRBV28 and TRBJ1-5, is DVKVTQSSRYLVKRTGEKVFLECVQDMDHENMFWYRQDPGLGLRLIYFSYDVKMKEKGDIPEGYSVSREKKERFSLILESASTNQTSMYLCASRGGNQPQHFGDGTRLSIL.

CDR3 region: CSARGRQLIYEQYF. CDR3 nucleotides: TGCAGTGCTAGAGGGAGACAGTTAATCTACGAGCAGTACTTC. This chain joins TRBV20-1 and TRBJ2-7; D may be TRBD1 (5 bases). CDR3 length: 14 residues. Trimming cost V 1 base and J 3 bases, with 13 bases left between them. Germline V gene lookup returns CDR1 DFQATT and CDR2 SNEGSKA (reference sequence).

V usage is TRBV29-1 and J usage is TRBJ2-7, with a weak D call TRBD2 (6 bases). Germline V CDR1 and CDR2: SQVTM, ANQGSEA. The CDR3 totals 11 residues. V lost 6 bases to trimming and J lost 6 bases, with 12 bases between them. The CDR3 sequence is CSVGGLSEQYF. CDR3 DNA: TGCAGCGTGGGCGGACTAAGCGAGCAGTACTTC.

The chain is built from TRBV20-1 and TRBJ1-4; D is unresolved. The length of the CDR3 is 12 residues. V was trimmed by 1 base and J by 5 bases, leaving 5 bases between them. Germline V gene data show CDR1 as DFQATT and CDR2 as SNEGSKA (reference sequence). CDR3 sequence (DNA): TGCAGTGCTAGAGTACAGAATGAAAAACTGTTTTTT. It specifies CSARVQNEKLFF.